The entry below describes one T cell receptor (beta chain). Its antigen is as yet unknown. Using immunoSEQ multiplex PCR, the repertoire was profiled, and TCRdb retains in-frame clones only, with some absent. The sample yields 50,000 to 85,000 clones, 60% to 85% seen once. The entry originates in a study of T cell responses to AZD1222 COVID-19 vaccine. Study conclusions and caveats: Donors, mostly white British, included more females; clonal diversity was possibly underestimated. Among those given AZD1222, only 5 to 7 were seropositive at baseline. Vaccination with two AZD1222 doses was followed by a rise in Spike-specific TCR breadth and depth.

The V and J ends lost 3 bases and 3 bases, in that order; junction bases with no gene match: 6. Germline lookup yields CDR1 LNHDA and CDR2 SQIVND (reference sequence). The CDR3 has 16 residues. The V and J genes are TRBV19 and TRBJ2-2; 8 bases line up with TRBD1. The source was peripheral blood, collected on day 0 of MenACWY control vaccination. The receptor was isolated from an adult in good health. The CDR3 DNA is TGTGCCAGTAGTATCCCCGCAGGGGGCGACACCGGGGAGCTGTTTTTT. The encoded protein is CASSIPAGGDTGELFF.